This T cell receptor (beta chain) was retrieved from a study of T cells in localized non-small cell lung cancer. V was pared by 6 bases and J by 2 bases, with 17 bases between. CDR3 size: 14 residues. The germline gives CDR1 GTSNPN, CDR2 SVGIG (reference sequence). Assay used: immunoSEQ multiplex PCR; TCRdb lists only in-frame clones, some missing. The table includes 70,000 to 100,000 clones, approximately 90% detected once. The sequence derives from a woman between 35 and 70 years old with stage II squamous cell lung carcinoma. The chain employs TRBV30 and TRBJ2-7; tentative D call: TRBD1 (6 bases). The sequenced sample was PBMCs, obtained before any cancer treatment. The CDR3 DNA sequence: TGTGCCTGTACGGCAGGGACAAGGGCCTACGAGCAGTACTTC. Protein product: CACTAGTRAYEQYF.